This record looks at one T cell receptor (beta chain) sequence and its context. This sample is part of a study of blood T cell repertoires in COVID-19. Across the study: Specimens from acute and convalescent COVID-19 originated in the United States, Italy and Spain. Sample material is recorded as cDNA or gDNA derived from T cells, B-cell-depleted T cells, or PBMCs.

Study processing details: Amplification of reference gene primers was used by the study to estimate nucleated cell counts. Sequencing was performed with immunoSEQ multiplex PCR; in TCRdb, only in-frame clones are kept and a portion is missing. V and J calls and clone size come straight from that table; D and trimming were deduced from the DNA. The sample holds some 180,000 clones, 80% to 85% seen once. V was clipped by 3 bases and J by 5 bases, with 14 bases between them. Germline assignment: CDR1 LNHDA and CDR2 SQIVND (reference sequence). The CDR3 has 15 residues. V and J are TRBV19 and TRBJ2-1, with D possibly TRBD2 on 6 matching bases. The source is a woman in her thirties or forties with COVID-19, enrolled during active disease. The sequencing sample was made of peripheral blood. CDR3 region: CASSIGRGTNNEQFF. CDR3 sequence (DNA): TGTGCCAGTAGTATCGGCCGGGGGACGAACAATGAGCAGTTCTTC.